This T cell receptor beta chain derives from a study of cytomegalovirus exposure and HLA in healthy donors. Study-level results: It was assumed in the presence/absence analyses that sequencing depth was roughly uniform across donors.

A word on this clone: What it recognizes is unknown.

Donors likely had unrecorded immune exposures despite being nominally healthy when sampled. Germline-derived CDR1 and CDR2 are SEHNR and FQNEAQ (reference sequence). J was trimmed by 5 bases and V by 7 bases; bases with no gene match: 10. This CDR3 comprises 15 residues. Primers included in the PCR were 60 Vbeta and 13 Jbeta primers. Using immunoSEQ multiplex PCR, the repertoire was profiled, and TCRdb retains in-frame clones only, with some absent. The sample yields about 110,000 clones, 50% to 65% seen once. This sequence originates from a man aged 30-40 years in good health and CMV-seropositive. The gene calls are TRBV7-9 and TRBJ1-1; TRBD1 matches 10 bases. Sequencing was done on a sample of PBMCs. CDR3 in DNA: TGTGCCAGCACACTCCCGGACAGGGGGGGAACTGAAGCTTTCTTT. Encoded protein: CASTLPDRGGTEAFF.